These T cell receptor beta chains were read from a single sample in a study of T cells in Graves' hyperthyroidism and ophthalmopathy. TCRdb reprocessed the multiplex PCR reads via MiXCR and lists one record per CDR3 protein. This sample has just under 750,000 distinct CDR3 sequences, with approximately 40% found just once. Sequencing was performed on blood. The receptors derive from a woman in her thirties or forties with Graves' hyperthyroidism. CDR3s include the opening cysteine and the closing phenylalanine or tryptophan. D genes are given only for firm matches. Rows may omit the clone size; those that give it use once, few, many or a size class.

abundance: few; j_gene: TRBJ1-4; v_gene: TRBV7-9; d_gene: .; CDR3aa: CASSRLGGPNEKLFF; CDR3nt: TGTGCCAGCAGCCGCCTCGGGGGGCCTAATGAAAAACTGTTTTTT
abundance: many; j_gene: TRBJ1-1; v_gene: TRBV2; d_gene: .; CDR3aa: CASSELEARF; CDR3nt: TGTGCCAGCAGTGAGCTGGAGGCCAGATTT
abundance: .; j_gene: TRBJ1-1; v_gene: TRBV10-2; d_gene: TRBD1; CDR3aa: CASSETWDRATEAFF; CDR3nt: TGCGCCAGCAGTGAGACTTGGGACAGGGCCACTGAAGCTTTCTTT
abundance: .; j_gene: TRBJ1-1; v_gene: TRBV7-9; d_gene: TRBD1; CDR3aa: CASSFAGSDRAF; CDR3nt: TGTGCCAGCAGCTTCGCAGGTTCGGACAGGGCCTTT
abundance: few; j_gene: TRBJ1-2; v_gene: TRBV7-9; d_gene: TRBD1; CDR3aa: CASSKDRANVGYTF; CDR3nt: TGTGCCAGCAGCAAGGACAGGGCGAATGTTGGCTACACCTTC
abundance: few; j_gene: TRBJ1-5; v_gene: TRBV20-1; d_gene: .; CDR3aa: CSATSRGNQPQHF; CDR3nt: TGCAGTGCGACGTCCAGGGGAAATCAGCCCCAGCATTTT
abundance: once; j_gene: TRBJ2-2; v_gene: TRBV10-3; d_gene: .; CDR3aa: CASSFVSGELFF; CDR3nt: TGTGCCAGCAGTTTTGTCTCGGGGGAGCTGTTTTTT
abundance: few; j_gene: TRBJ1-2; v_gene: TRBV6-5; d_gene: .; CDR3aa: CATLNPYRDRTYGYTF; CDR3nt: TGTGCCACCCTCAACCCATACAGGGACCGTACCTATGGCTACACCTTC
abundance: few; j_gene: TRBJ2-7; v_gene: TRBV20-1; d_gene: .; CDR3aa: CSARASFNEQYF; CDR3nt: TGCAGTGCTAGAGCTAGCTTCAACGAGCAGTACTTC
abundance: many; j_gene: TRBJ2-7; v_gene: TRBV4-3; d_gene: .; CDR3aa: CASSQTLKSYEQYF; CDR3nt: TGCGCCAGCAGCCAGACCCTGAAGAGCTACGAGCAGTACTTC
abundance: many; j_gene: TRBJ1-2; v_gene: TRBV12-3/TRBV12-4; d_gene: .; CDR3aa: CASSFGQYGYTF; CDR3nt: TGTGCCAGCAGTTTTGGACAGTATGGCTACACCTTC
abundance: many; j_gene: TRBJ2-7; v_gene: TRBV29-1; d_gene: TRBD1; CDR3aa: CSVGTGDGHEQYF; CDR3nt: TGCAGCGTTGGGACAGGGGATGGCCACGAGCAGTACTTC
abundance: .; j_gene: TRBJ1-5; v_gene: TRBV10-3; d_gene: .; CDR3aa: CAISDEGGGYQPQHF; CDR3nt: TGTGCCATCAGTGACGAAGGCGGGGGGTATCAGCCCCAGCATTTT
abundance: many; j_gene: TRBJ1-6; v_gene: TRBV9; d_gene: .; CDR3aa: CASSQRGSHNSPLHF; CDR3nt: TGTGCCAGCAGCCAACGGGGGTCCCATAATTCACCCCTCCACTTT